The 17 T cell receptor beta chains below come from one sample, sequenced in a study of shared clonotypes between healthy human individuals. Generated by immunoSEQ multiplex PCR, the TCRdb table keeps only in-frame clones and is missing some. This sample has about 2.2 million clones; approximately 94% occur once, and the top ten carry under 2%. Cells designated naive CD8 were CD45RO-negative and were positively selected for CCR7, with terminally differentiated effector memory CD45RA+ cells excluded. The sequencing sample was made of naive CD8+ T cells from PBMCs. Every receptor here comes from a man younger than 35 in good health. Some clones in this sample may be carry-over from other donors' samples.

The chain employs TRBV27 and TRBJ1-1, with D possibly matching TRBD1 (6 bases). The CDR3 consists of 16 residues. V was trimmed by 5 bases and J by 3 bases, leaving 19 bases between them. From germline, CDR1 is MNHEY and CDR2 SMNVEV (reference sequence). The CDR3 reads CASSPSAGERDTEAFF. The CDR3 nucleotides are TGTGCCAGCAGTCCCTCCGCAGGGGAGAGGGACACTGAAGCTTTCTTT.

This clone was observed a handful of times. This chain uses TRBV7-2 with TRBJ1-1; D unresolved. The V end was cut by 3 bases, the J end by 0 bases, with 8 bases between. There are 14 residues in the CDR3. Germline V gene lookup returns CDR1 SGHTA and CDR2 FQGNSA. The CDR3 DNA reads as TGTGCCAGCAGCTTCATTTCTATGAACACTGAAGCTTTCTTT. Protein product: CASSFISMNTEAFF.

V and J are TRBV5-1 and TRBJ1-1; D may be TRBD1 (5 bases). Trimming stripped 3 bases from V and 5 bases from J, with 14 bases between. The CDR3 extends over 14 amino acids. Germline values: CDR1 SGHRS, CDR2 YFSETQ. CDR3 coding DNA: TGCGCCAGCAGCTACTTAAGGGGTGGAACTGAAGCTTTCTTT. Translated: CASSYLRGGTEAFF.

The chain employs TRBV7-6 and TRBJ2-2; 7 bases are a match to TRBD2. Per the germline V gene, CDR1 is SGHVS and CDR2 is FNYEAQ. The CDR3 has 16 residues. V shed 6 bases and J 1 base; nucleotides not matched to a gene: 8. As DNA, the CDR3 is TGTGCCAGCAGACCCTCCCGGGGGGTGAACACCGGGGAGCTGTTTTTT. It codes for CASRPSRGVNTGELFF.

The chain recombines TRBV9 with TRBJ1-3, with TRBD1 as a possible D gene (5 bases). The CDR3 sequence is 16 residues long. V lost 7 bases to trimming and J lost 0 bases, with 17 bases between them. The germline V gene encodes CDR1 SGDLS and CDR2 YYNGEE. The CDR3 here is CASGRDRHSSGNTIYF. The CDR3 DNA sequence: TGTGCCAGCGGGAGGGACCGTCACTCCTCTGGAAACACCATATATTTT.

The V and J genes are TRBV4-2 and TRBJ2-7, with unresolved D. The CDR3 is 15 residues long. V lost 3 bases to trimming and J lost 2 bases, with 14 bases between them. Germline assignment: CDR1 LGHNA and CDR2 YNFKEQ. CDR3 nucleotide sequence: TGTGCCAGCAGCCAGGGTGGCTCCAGGACCTACGAGCAGTACTTC. It encodes CASSQGGSRTYEQYF.

The chain employs TRBV7-9 and TRBJ1-1; D not resolved. From germline, CDR1 is SEHNR and CDR2 FQNEAQ (reference sequence). This CDR3 is built from 14 residues. The V end was cut by 1 base, the J end by 5 bases, with 11 bases between. The DNA of the CDR3 is TGTGCCAGCAGCTTAGTCCCCGTCTTGACTGAAGCTTTCTTT. It yields the protein CASSLVPVLTEAFF.

The genes are TRBV28 and TRBJ1-2; no clear D gene. The CDR3 is made up of 13 amino acids. Trimming left V 6 bases short and J 3 bases short, with 11 bases between. Germline CDR1 is MDHEN and CDR2 is SYDVKM. In DNA form, the CDR3 reads TGTGCCAGCAGAGGTAGGCAATACTATGGCTACACCTTC. Its translation is CASRGRQYYGYTF.

The rearrangement joins TRBV9 to TRBJ1-3, with a possible D match to TRBD1 (5 bases). This CDR3 contains 16 residues. V was trimmed by 5 bases and J by 0 bases, leaving 15 bases between them. The V gene's germline CDR1 is SGDLS and CDR2 YYNGEE. CDR3 in amino acids: CASSAPGASSGNTIYF. The CDR3 DNA reads TGTGCCAGCAGTGCCCCCGGGGCCAGCTCTGGAAACACCATATATTTT. The full variable domain, with the rest looked up from reference TRBV9 and TRBJ1-3, is DSGVTQTPKHLITATGQRVTLRCSPRSGDLSVYWYQQSLDQGLQFLIQYYNGEERAKGNILERFSAQQFPDLHSELNLSSLELGDSALYFCASSAPGASSGNTIYFGEGSWLTVV.

This clone is a singleton in its sample. The chain uses TRBV5-4 and TRBJ2-1; tentative D call: TRBD2 (5 bases). Trimming took off 4 bases at V and 0 bases at J, with 17 bases between the two ends. Germline values: CDR1 SGHNT, CDR2 YYREEE (reference sequence). The CDR3 covers 17 residues. CDR3 nucleotide sequence: TGTGCCAGCAGCGGCCGCCGGACGGGAAGCTCCTACAATGAGCAGTTCTTC. It is translated as CASSGRRTGSSYNEQFF.

The chain couples TRBV7-9 to TRBJ1-2; tentatively, D is TRBD1 (5 bases). The CDR3 spans 12 residues. Trimming shortened V by 2 bases and J by 6 bases, and 7 bases separated the two germline ends. Looked up from germline, CDR1 is SEHNR and CDR2 is FQNEAQ (reference sequence). The CDR3 protein is CASSLQGDGYTF. CDR3 coding DNA: TGTGCCAGCAGCTTACAGGGCGATGGCTACACCTTC.

V is TRBV28 and J is TRBJ1-2; 10 bases agree with TRBD1. V shed 3 bases and J 3 bases; nucleotides not matched to a gene: 7. This CDR3 has 16 amino acids. The V gene's germline CDR1 is MDHEN and CDR2 SYDVKM. CDR3 DNA: TGTGCCAGCAGTTTCCCCGCCGGGACAGGGGACTATGGCTACACCTTC. It translates to CASSFPAGTGDYGYTF.

The chain has TRBV9 and TRBJ2-2; D is ambiguous. Trimming cost V 0 bases and J 0 bases, with 9 bases left between them. The CDR3 runs to 16 residues. CDR1 and CDR2 from the germline V gene are SGDLS and YYNGEE. CDR3 in amino acids: CASSVAGKTNTGELFF. Written as DNA, the CDR3 is TGTGCCAGCAGCGTAGCTGGGAAGACGAACACCGGGGAGCTGTTTTTT. Supplemented by reference TRBV9 and TRBJ2-2, the full variable domain reads DSGVTQTPKHLITATGQRVTLRCSPRSGDLSVYWYQQSLDQGLQFLIQYYNGEERAKGNILERFSAQQFPDLHSELNLSSLELGDSALYFCASSVAGKTNTGELFFGEGSRLTVL.

V gene TRBV5-5 combines with J gene TRBJ2-2; no firm D call. The CDR3 is 14 amino acids. Germline V gives CDR1 SGHKS, CDR2 YYEKEE (reference sequence). With 0 bases removed from V and 6 bases from J, the gap between germline ends came to 9 bases. The CDR3 DNA reads TGTGCCAGCAGCTTGGTTAGTCTCTCCGGGGAGCTGTTTTTT. It codes for CASSLVSLSGELFF.

The V gene is TRBV29-1, the J gene TRBJ2-7, with D possibly TRBD1 on 6 matching bases. This CDR3 contains 13 residues. Germline assignment: CDR1 SQVTM and CDR2 ANQGSEA. V lost 5 bases to trimming and J lost 6 bases, with 17 bases between them. The CDR3, as DNA: TGCAGCGTTTCACCAGGGGTGGGTGTCGAGCAGTACTTC. Protein product: CSVSPGVGVEQYF.

The chain links TRBV27 to TRBJ2-3; possibly TRBD2 for D (6 bases). CDR1 MNHEY and CDR2 SMNVEV come from the germline V gene (reference sequence). This CDR3 has 14 amino acids. With 5 bases removed from V and 6 bases from J, the gap between germline ends came to 15 bases. CDR3 residues: CASSLLAGSDTQYF. The CDR3 region has the DNA TGTGCCAGCAGTCTTCTTGCGGGGTCGGATACGCAGTATTTT.

The genes are TRBV27 and TRBJ2-5, with TRBD1 as a possible D gene (5 bases). This CDR3 has 15 residues. The germline V gene encodes CDR1 MNHEY and CDR2 SMNVEV (reference sequence). Trimming took off 1 base at V and 5 bases at J, with 14 bases between the two ends. Written as DNA, the CDR3 is TGTGCCAGCAGTTTATGGGGCCCCAAGGTTGAGACCCAGTACTTC. Amino acid sequence: CASSLWGPKVETQYF.